This TCR beta chain was sequenced during a study of control samples from healthy donors and cancer patients. Some clones are missing from TCRdb's copy, which holds only in-frame ones; the method was immunoSEQ multiplex PCR. Altogether about 12,000 clones are present, around nine tenths being singletons, with the ten largest covering 2.8%. Deletions cut 1 base from V and 0 bases from J, with 9 bases between. From germline, CDR1 is MNHNS and CDR2 SASEGT. The CDR3 length is 16 residues. This chain joins TRBV6-1 and TRBJ2-2, with D possibly being TRBD1 or TRBD2 (6 bases each). The receptor was isolated from a male donor with melanoma. The sample taken for sequencing was formalin-fixed, paraffin-embedded tissue. The CDR3 loop is CASSEDGGPNTGELFF. CDR3 nucleotides: TGTGCCAGCAGTGAAGACGGGGGCCCGAACACCGGGGAGCTGTTTTTT.